The rows below give T cell receptor beta chains drawn from one sample of a study of T-cell memory formation after mild COVID-19. Each CDR3 protein gets one entry after TCRdb re-called the 5' RACE reads with MiXCR. This table holds roughly 380,000 distinct CDR3 sequences, 25% to 30% found once. Sequenced sample: PBMCs or a T cell subset sorted from them (not recorded which). These receptor sequences come from an adult woman who had mild COVID-19 (a few samples of this study predate the infection). Cell type and time point are not known. Both conserved end residues are part of each CDR3. A D gene is named only where the DNA matches it firmly. Clone size, where shown, is once, few, many, or a class for clones that have expanded.

V	J	size	D	CDR3	DNA
TRBV10-3	TRBJ2-7	few	TRBD1	CAIRPGTGGYEQYF	TGTGCCATCAGACCTGGGACAGGGGGGTACGAGCAGTACTTC
TRBV20-1	TRBJ2-7	-	-	CSARVEGVGLQYF	TGCAGTGCTAGAGTTGAAGGGGTTGGGTTGCAGTACTTC
TRBV12-3/TRBV12-4	TRBJ2-2	-	TRBD1	CASSLGQGSIGELFF	TGTGCCAGCAGTTTGGGACAGGGTTCGATCGGGGAGCTGTTTTTT
TRBV5-1	TRBJ1-5	few	TRBD1	CASSLGTGAEAQHF	TGCGCCAGCAGCTTGGGGACAGGGGCAGAGGCCCAGCATTTT
TRBV2	TRBJ1-2	few	TRBD1	CASSQGAQGYGYTF	TGTGCCAGCAGCCAGGGGGCGCAGGGCTATGGCTACACCTTC
TRBV29-1	TRBJ1-1	-	TRBD1	CSLLTGTEAFF	TGCAGTCTTTTGACAGGGACTGAAGCTTTCTTT
TRBV11-2	TRBJ2-1	-	-	CASSLDSRERTYNEQFF	TGTGCCAGCAGCTTAGATTCCCGGGAAAGAACCTACAATGAGCAGTTCTTC
TRBV11-1	TRBJ2-1	once	TRBD2	CASTGGLAGAREQFF	TGTGCCAGCACTGGGGGACTAGCGGGAGCTCGGGAGCAGTTCTTC
TRBV9	TRBJ2-1	-	-	CASSSSGARLNEQFF	TGTGCCAGCAGCTCGTCGGGGGCCCGCCTGAATGAGCAGTTCTTC
TRBV30	TRBJ2-7	many	TRBD2	CAWSNGLAVSYEQYF	TGTGCCTGGAGTAACGGACTAGCGGTATCCTACGAGCAGTACTTC
TRBV12-3/TRBV12-4	TRBJ2-5	-	-	CASSTDEGGETQYF	TGTGCCAGCAGTACGGACGAGGGTGGAGAGACCCAGTACTTC
TRBV12-3/TRBV12-4	TRBJ2-3	many	-	CASSPKSRKGDTQYF	TGTGCCAGCAGCCCTAAGAGCAGGAAGGGAGATACGCAGTATTTT
TRBV4-1	TRBJ2-7	few	TRBD2	CASSRRGMTSEYEQYF	TGCGCCAGCAGCCGCCGGGGGATGACTAGCGAGTACGAGCAGTACTTC
TRBV5-1	TRBJ2-7	-	-	CASSLPGTDASYEQYF	TGCGCCAGCAGCTTACCGGGTACAGACGCCTCCTACGAGCAGTACTTC
TRBV11-2	TRBJ1-1	-	-	CASSLGVGNTEAFF	TGTGCCAGCAGCTTAGGGGTCGGTAACACTGAAGCTTTCTTT
TRBV12-5	TRBJ1-1	-	TRBD1	CASGLAGQGVHEAFF	TGTGCTAGTGGTTTGGCAGGACAGGGGGTCCATGAAGCTTTCTTT
TRBV6-5	TRBJ1-1	few	-	CASSPRAGRNTEAFF	TGTGCCAGCAGCCCGCGGGCAGGGCGGAACACTGAAGCTTTCTTT
TRBV20-1	TRBJ1-2	few	-	CSARIRGGGYYGYTF	TGCAGTGCTAGAATTCGTGGCGGGGGTTACTATGGCTACACCTTC
TRBV4-2	TRBJ2-5	-	TRBD2	CASSPGGSYQETQYF	TGTGCCAGCAGCCCGGGGGGTTCCTACCAAGAGACCCAGTACTTC
TRBV10-3	TRBJ1-1	-	TRBD1	CAIRIQGKNTEAFF	TGTGCCATCAGAATACAGGGGAAAAACACTGAAGCTTTCTTT
TRBV6-5	TRBJ2-1	-	-	CASSPDTKRQFF	TGTGCCAGCAGCCCTGACACCAAGCGGCAGTTCTTC
TRBV11-2	TRBJ2-3	-	TRBD1	CASSSAQGGSDTQYF	TGTGCCAGCAGCTCGGCACAGGGGGGATCAGATACGCAGTATTTT
TRBV12-3/TRBV12-4	TRBJ2-7	few	-	CASSLGSVQYF	TGTGCCAGCAGTTTGGGATCGGTGCAGTACTTC
TRBV5-5	TRBJ1-1	-	-	CASSLDYNTEAFF	TGTGCCAGCAGCTTGGATTACAACACTGAAGCTTTCTTT
TRBV29-1	TRBJ1-1	few	-	CSGRRAVNTEAFF	TGCAGCGGGAGGAGGGCCGTGAACACTGAAGCTTTCTTT
TRBV5-1	TRBJ1-2	few	-	CASSLNGGGYGYTF	TGCGCCAGCAGCTTGAACGGGGGCGGCTATGGCTACACCTTC
TRBV7-3	TRBJ2-2	-	-	CASSPKRGLASSNTGELFF	TGTGCCAGCAGCCCTAAAAGGGGGCTAGCGTCCTCGAACACCGGGGAGCTGTTTTTT
TRBV20-1	TRBJ2-1	-	TRBD2	CSARTGTSGNEQFF	TGCAGTGCTAGAACGGGGACTAGCGGGAATGAGCAGTTCTTC
TRBV27	TRBJ2-7	few	-	CASSIFTGYEQYF	TGTGCCAGCAGTATATTTACAGGGTACGAGCAGTACTTC
TRBV7-9	TRBJ2-7	-	TRBD2	CASRAGGPAYEQYF	TGTGCCAGCAGGGCGGGAGGGCCCGCCTACGAGCAGTACTTC
TRBV11-2	TRBJ2-7	-	-	CASSGEWGPQFYEQYF	TGTGCCAGCAGCGGGGAGTGGGGGCCCCAATTCTACGAGCAGTACTTC
TRBV7-2	TRBJ2-1	-	TRBD1	CASSTWTGLSYNEQFF	TGTGCCAGCAGCACCTGGACAGGCCTCTCCTACAATGAGCAGTTCTTC
TRBV12-3/TRBV12-4	TRBJ1-1	few	-	CASSFRIGEAFF	TGTGCCAGCAGTTTCCGGATAGGTGAAGCTTTCTTT
TRBV5-1	TRBJ1-1	-	-	CASSFDMNTEAFF	TGCGCCAGCAGCTTTGATATGAACACTGAAGCTTTCTTT
TRBV5-1	TRBJ1-2	-	-	CASPWSPVQGSCTSEGYTF	TGCGCCAGCCCCTGGAGTCCCGTCCAGGGAAGCTGTACCTCCGAGGGCTACACCTTC
TRBV29-1	TRBJ2-7	-	-	CSVAPARGDYEQYF	TGCAGCGTTGCCCCGGCCAGGGGAGACTACGAGCAGTACTTC
TRBV25-1	TRBJ2-1	-	-	CASSEVTSLNNEQFF	TGTGCCAGCAGTGAGGTTACTAGCCTTAACAATGAGCAGTTCTTC
TRBV29-1	TRBJ2-3	-	TRBD1	CSAGQGYTDTQYF	TGCAGCGCCGGACAGGGATACACAGATACGCAGTATTTT
TRBV3-1	TRBJ1-1	-	-	CASSQESKLEAFF	TGTGCCAGCAGCCAAGAAAGCAAGTTGGAGGCTTTCTTT
TRBV2	TRBJ2-1	-	-	CASRRSSSYNEQFF	TGTGCCAGCCGTCGGTCGAGCTCCTACAATGAGCAGTTCTTC
TRBV12-3/TRBV12-4	TRBJ1-2	-	-	CASRAVGCGYTF	TGTGCCAGCAGGGCAGTGGGGTGTGGCTACACCTTC
TRBV7-2	TRBJ1-3	-	-	CASSPTKGLDTIYF	TGTGCCAGCAGCCCTACGAAGGGCCTTGACACCATATATTTT
TRBV19	TRBJ2-7	once	-	CASSLRRELDEQYF	TGTGCCAGTAGTCTAAGGCGGGAACTCGACGAGCAGTACTTC